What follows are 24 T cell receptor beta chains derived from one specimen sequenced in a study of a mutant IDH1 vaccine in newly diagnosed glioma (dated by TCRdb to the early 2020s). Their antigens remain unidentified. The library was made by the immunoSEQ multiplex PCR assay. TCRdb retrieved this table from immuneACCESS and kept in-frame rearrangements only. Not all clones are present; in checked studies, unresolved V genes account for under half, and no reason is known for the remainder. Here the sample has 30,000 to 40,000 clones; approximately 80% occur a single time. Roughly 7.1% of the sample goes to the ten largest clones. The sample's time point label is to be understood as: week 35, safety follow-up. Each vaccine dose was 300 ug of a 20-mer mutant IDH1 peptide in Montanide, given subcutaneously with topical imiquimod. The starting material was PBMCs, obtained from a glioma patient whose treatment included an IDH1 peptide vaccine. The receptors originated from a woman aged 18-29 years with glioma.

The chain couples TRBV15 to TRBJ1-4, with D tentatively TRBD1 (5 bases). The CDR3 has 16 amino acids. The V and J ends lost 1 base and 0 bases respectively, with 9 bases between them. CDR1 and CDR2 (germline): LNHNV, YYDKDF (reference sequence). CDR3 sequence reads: CATSRAGTATNEKLFF. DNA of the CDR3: TGTGCCACCAGCAGAGCTGGGACCGCAACTAATGAAAAACTGTTTTTT.

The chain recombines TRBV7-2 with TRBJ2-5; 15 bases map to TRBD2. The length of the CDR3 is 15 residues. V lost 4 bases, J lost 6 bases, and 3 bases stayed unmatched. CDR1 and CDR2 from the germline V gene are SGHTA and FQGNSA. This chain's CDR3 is CASSSGLAGGQTQYF. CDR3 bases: TGTGCCAGCAGCTCGGGACTAGCGGGGGGACAGACCCAGTACTTC.

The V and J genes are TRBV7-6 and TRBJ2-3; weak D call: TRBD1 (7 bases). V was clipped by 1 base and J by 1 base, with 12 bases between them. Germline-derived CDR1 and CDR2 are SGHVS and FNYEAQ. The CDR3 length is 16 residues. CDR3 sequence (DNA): TGTGCCAGCAGCTTAGAGTTCAGGGGGGGCACAGATACGCAGTATTTT. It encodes CASSLEFRGGTDTQYF. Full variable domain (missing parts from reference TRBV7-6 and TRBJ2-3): GAGVSQSPRYKVTKRGQDVALRCDPISGHVSLYWYRQALGQGPEFLTYFNYEAQQDKSGLPNDRFSAERPEGSISTLTIQRTEQRDSAMYRCASSLEFRGGTDTQYFGPGTRLTVL.

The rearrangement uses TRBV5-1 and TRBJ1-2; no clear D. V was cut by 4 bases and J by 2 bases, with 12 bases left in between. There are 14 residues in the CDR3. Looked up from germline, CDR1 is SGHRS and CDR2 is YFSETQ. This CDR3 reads CASSTVPGNYGYTF. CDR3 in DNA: TGCGCCAGCAGCACCGTCCCGGGGAACTATGGCTACACCTTC.

CDR3 amino acids: CASSYGTGGNTIYF. The CDR3 DNA reads TGTGCCAGCAGCTACGGGACAGGCGGAAACACCATATATTTT. The rearrangement uses TRBV7-9 and TRBJ1-3, with 8 positions matching TRBD1. Germline CDR1 and CDR2: SEHNR and FQNEAQ (reference sequence). CDR3 length: 14 amino acids. V lost 4 bases and J lost 4; bases outside the gene matches: 3.

CDR3 in DNA: TGTGCCAGCAGCTTAGGGGGTGGGGTTAATGAAAAACTGTTTTTT. Translation gives CASSLGGGVNEKLFF. The chain recombines TRBV7-8 with TRBJ1-4, with D uncertain. The CDR3 has 15 residues. Germline-derived CDR1 and CDR2 are SGHVS and FQNEAQ. V was clipped by 1 base and J by 4 bases, with 10 bases between them.

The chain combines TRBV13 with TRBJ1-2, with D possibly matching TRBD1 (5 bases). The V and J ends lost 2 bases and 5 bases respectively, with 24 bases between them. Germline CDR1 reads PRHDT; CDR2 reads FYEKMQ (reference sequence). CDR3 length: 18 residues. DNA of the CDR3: TGTGCCAGCAGCTTAAGGGGCCCCGGGGAGTCCTCTGGGTATGGCTACACCTTC. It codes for CASSLRGPGESSGYGYTF.

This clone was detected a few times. The CDR3 protein is CAISEVSGQETQYF. The CDR3 coding sequence is TGTGCCATCAGTGAAGTATCGGGCCAAGAGACCCAGTACTTC. The chain uses TRBV10-3 and TRBJ2-5; no reliable D call. The V and J ends lost 3 bases and 1 base respectively, with 9 bases between them. This CDR3 comprises 14 residues. Germline assignment: CDR1 ENHRY and CDR2 SYGVKD.

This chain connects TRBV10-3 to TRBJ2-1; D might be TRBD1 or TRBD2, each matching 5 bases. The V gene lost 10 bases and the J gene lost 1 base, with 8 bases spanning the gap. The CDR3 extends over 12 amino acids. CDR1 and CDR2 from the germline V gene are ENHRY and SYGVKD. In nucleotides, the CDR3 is TGTGCCAACGGGGCGTCCTACAATGAGCAGTTCTTC. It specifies CANGASYNEQFF.

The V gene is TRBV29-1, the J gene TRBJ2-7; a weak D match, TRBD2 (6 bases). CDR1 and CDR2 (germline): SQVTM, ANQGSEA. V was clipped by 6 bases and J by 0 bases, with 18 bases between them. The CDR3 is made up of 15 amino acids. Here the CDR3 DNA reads TGCAGCGTCCAAAGGGGTGCGGGAAGCTCCTACGAGCAGTACTTC. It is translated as CSVQRGAGSSYEQYF.

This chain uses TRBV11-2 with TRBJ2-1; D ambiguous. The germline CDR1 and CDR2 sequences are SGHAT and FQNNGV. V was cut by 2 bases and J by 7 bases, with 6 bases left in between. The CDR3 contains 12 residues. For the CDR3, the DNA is TGTGCCAGCAGCTTACAGAGTAATGAGCAGTTCTTC. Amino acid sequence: CASSLQSNEQFF.

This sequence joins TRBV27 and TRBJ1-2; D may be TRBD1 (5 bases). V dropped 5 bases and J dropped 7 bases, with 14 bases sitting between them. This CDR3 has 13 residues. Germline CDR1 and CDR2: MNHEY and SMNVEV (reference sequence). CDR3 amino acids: CASSAQGVGGYTF. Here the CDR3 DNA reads TGTGCCAGCAGTGCTCAGGGAGTGGGTGGCTACACCTTC.

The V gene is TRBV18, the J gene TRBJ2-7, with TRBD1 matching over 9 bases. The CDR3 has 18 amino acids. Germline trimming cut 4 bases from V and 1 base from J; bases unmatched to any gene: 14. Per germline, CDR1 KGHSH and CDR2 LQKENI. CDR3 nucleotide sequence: TGTGCCAGCTCACGGGACTCGCCGGGGGACAGGGTTTCCTACGAGCAGTACTTC. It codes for CASSRDSPGDRVSYEQYF.

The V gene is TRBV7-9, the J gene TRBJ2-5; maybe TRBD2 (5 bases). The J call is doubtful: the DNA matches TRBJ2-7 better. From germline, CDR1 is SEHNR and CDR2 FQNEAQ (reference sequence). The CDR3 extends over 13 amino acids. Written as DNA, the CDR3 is TGTGCCAGCAGCCCCGGGAATACCTACGAGCAGTACTTC. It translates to CASSPGNTYEQYF.

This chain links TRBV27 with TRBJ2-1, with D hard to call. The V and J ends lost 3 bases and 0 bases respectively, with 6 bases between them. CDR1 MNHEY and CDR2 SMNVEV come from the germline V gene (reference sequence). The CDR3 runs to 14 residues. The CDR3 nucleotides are TGTGCCAGCAGTTTCGAATTCTCCTACAATGAGCAGTTCTTC. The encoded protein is CASSFEFSYNEQFF.

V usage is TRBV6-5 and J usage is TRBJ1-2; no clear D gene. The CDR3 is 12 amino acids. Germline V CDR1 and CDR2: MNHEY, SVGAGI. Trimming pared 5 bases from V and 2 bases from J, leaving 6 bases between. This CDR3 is CASSTANYGYTF. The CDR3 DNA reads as TGTGCCAGCAGTACAGCCAACTATGGCTACACCTTC.

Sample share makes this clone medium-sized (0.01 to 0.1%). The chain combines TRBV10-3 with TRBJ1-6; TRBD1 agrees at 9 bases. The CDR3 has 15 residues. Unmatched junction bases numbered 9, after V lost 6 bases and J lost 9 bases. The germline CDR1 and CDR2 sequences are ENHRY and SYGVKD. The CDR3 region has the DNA TGTGCCATCAGCCCAGGACAGGGGATGGGTTCACCCCTCCACTTT. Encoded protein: CAISPGQGMGSPLHF.

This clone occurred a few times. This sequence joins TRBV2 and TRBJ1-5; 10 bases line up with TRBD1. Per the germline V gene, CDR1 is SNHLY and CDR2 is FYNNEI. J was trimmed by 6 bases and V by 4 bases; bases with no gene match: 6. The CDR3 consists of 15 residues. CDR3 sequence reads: CASSAGTGDRQPQHF. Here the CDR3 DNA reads TGTGCCAGCAGTGCCGGGACAGGGGATCGTCAGCCCCAGCATTTT.

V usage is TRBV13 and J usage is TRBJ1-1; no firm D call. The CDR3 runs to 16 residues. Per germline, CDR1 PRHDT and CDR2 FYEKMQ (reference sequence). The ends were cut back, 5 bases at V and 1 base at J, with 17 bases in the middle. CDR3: CASSPPEGTGNTEAFF. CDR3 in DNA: TGTGCCAGCAGCCCCCCTGAGGGAACGGGGAACACTGAAGCTTTCTTT.

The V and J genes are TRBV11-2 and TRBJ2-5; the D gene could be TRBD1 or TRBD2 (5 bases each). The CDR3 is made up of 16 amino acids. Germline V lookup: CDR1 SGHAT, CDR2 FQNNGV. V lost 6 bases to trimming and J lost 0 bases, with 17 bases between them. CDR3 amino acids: CASSRSGRMYQETQYF. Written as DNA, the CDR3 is TGTGCCAGCAGTCGCTCGGGACGGATGTACCAAGAGACCCAGTACTTC.

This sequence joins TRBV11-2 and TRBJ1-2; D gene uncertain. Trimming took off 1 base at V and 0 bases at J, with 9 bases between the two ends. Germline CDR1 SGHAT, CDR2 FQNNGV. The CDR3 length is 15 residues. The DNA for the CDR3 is TGTGCCAGCAGCTTAGGTGACACCACTAACTATGGCTACACCTTC. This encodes CASSLGDTTNYGYTF.

DNA of the CDR3: TGTGCCAGCTCCCTTGTGAGAAGGGGGCAGGGTACGCAGTATTTT. This encodes CASSLVRRGQGTQYF. The V call is TRBV18, the J call TRBJ2-3; 7 bases map to TRBD1. The V gene end was trimmed by 6 bases and the J gene end by 8 bases; junction bases not matched to a gene: 14. Per the germline V gene, CDR1 is KGHSH and CDR2 is LQKENI. The CDR3 consists of 15 residues.

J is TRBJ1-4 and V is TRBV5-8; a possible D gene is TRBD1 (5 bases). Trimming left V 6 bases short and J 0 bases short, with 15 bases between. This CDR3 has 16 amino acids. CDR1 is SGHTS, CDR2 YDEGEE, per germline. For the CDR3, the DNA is TGTGCCAGCAACGGCCGGGGGTTTGCAACTAATGAAAAACTGTTTTTT. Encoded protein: CASNGRGFATNEKLFF.

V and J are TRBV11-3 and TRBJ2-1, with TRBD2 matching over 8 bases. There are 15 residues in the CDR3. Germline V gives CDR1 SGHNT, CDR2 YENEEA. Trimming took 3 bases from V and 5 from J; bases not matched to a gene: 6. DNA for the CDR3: TGTGCCAGCAGCTTTGGGGGACTAGTCGACAATGAGCAGTTCTTC. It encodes CASSFGGLVDNEQFF.